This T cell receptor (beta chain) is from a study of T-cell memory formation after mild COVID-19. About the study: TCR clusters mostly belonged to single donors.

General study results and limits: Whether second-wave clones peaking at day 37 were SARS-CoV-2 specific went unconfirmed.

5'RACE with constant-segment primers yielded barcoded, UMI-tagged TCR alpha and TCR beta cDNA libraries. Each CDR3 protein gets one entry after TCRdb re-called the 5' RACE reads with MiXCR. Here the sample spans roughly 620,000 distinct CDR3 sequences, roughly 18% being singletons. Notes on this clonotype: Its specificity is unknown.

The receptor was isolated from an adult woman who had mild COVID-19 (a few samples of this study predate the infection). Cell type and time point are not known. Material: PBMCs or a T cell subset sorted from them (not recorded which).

The CDR3 DNA sequence: TGCGCCAGCAGCTCGACAGGGGGCGGGAACACCGGGGAGCTGTTTTTT. It yields the protein CASSSTGGGNTGELFF. The chain carries TRBV4-1 and TRBJ2-2; 10 nucleotides match TRBD1. J gave up 1 base and V 5 bases, and 4 bases lay outside the gene matches. CDR3 length: 16 residues. The germline gives CDR1 MGHRA, CDR2 YSYEKL.